Listed below are T cell receptor beta chains from one sample, sequenced in a study of cytomegalovirus exposure and HLA in healthy donors. TCRdb's table, derived via immunoSEQ multiplex PCR, lists solely in-frame clones and lacks some. Among more than 200,000 clones, about nine tenths were seen once, and the ten largest hold 3.1%. The sample taken for sequencing was PBMCs. The receptors were sampled from a woman aged 25-40 years in good health and CMV-seronegative. CDR3s include the opening cysteine and the closing phenylalanine or tryptophan. D genes are given only for firm matches. A row's size may be missing; if present it is once, few, many or a size class.

v_call	j_call	d_call	clone_size	cdr3_aa	cdr3_nt
TRBV5-1	TRBJ2-7	.	.	CASRSQGGPYEQYF	TGCGCCAGCAGAAGCCAGGGCGGTCCCTACGAGCAGTACTTC
TRBV27	TRBJ2-3	TRBD2	.	CASGILAGDTQYF	TGTGCCAGCGGAATTTTAGCGGGCGATACGCAGTATTTT
TRBV27	TRBJ2-1	TRBD2	.	CASRPSGINEQFF	TGTGCCAGCCGGCCTAGCGGGATCAATGAGCAGTTCTTC
TRBV28	TRBJ1-3	.	.	CASSLWRGPGWDTIYF	TGTGCCAGCAGTTTATGGAGAGGGCCGGGTTGGGACACCATATATTTT
TRBV9	TRBJ2-1	.	.	CASSVGGGLRTEQFF	TGTGCCAGCAGCGTAGGAGGGGGGTTGAGGACTGAGCAGTTCTTC
TRBV7-8	TRBJ2-2	TRBD2	.	CASSLLAGGPDGELFF	TGTGCCAGCAGCTTACTAGCGGGAGGGCCAGACGGGGAGCTGTTTTTT
TRBV5-6	TRBJ2-5	.	.	CASSLYWAEETQYF	TGTGCCAGCAGCTTGTATTGGGCGGAAGAGACCCAGTACTTC
TRBV4-3	TRBJ2-6	.	.	CASSQDSRGASGANVLTF	TGCGCCAGCAGCCAAGATTCCAGGGGCGCGAGTGGGGCCAACGTCCTGACTTTC
TRBV5-3	TRBJ2-1	.	.	CARSLESQGGGSYNEQFF	TGTGCCAGAAGCTTGGAGTCCCAGGGTGGGGGCTCCTACAATGAGCAGTTCTTC
TRBV6-1	TRBJ2-1	TRBD2	.	CASSDIWTSGNYNEQFF	TGTGCCAGCAGTGACATATGGACTAGCGGGAACTACAATGAGCAGTTCTTC
TRBV7-3	TRBJ2-3	.	.	CASSPTGWADTQYF	TGTGCCAGCAGCCCCACGGGATGGGCAGATACGCAGTATTTT
TRBV2	TRBJ1-5	.	.	CASSERPKENQPQHF	TGTGCCAGCAGTGAAAGGCCCAAGGAGAATCAGCCCCAGCATTTT
TRBV28	TRBJ2-7	.	.	CASSFGDPRYWEQYF	TGTGCCAGCAGTTTTGGGGATCCGCGCTATTGGGAGCAGTACTTC
TRBV28	TRBJ1-4	.	.	CASSPRGYYEKLFF	TGTGCCAGCAGCCCCAGGGGCTACTATGAAAAACTGTTTTTT
TRBV10-3	TRBJ2-1	.	.	CAISESPRGEQFF	TGTGCCATCAGTGAGTCGCCGAGAGGTGAGCAGTTCTTC
TRBV27	TRBJ2-1	.	.	CASSRSDSSSYNEQFF	TGTGCCAGCAGTAGATCGGACAGTAGCTCCTACAATGAGCAGTTCTTC
TRBV29-1	TRBJ2-1	.	.	CSVEGDGSEQFF	TGCAGCGTTGAAGGGGACGGGAGTGAGCAGTTCTTC
TRBV6-1	TRBJ1-2	.	.	CASRPHGRYGYTF	TGTGCCAGCAGGCCACATGGGCGATATGGCTACACCTTC
TRBV4-1	TRBJ2-7	.	once	CASSPTPRGRGYEQYF	TGCGCCAGCAGCCCTACACCACGGGGGAGAGGCTACGAGCAGTACTTC
TRBV19	TRBJ2-1	.	.	CASSPSLHEQFF	TGTGCCAGTAGTCCCTCCCTTCATGAGCAGTTCTTC
TRBV29-1	TRBJ1-2	TRBD1	.	CSVEPGDRNGYTF	TGCAGCGTGGAGCCCGGGGACAGAAATGGCTACACCTTC
TRBV28	TRBJ2-1	.	once	CASSGRSSYNEQFF	TGTGCCAGCAGTGGTCGGAGCTCCTACAATGAGCAGTTCTTC
TRBV7-9	TRBJ1-2	.	.	CASSSTLPSDPIAWYGYTF	TGTGCCAGCAGCTCGACATTACCCTCGGACCCCATAGCTTGGTATGGCTACACCTTC
TRBV6-5	TRBJ2-7	.	.	CASSPQFGPYEQYF	TGTGCCAGCAGCCCACAGTTTGGGCCCTACGAGCAGTACTTC
TRBV9	TRBJ1-1	.	.	CASSVHGTNTEAFF	TGTGCCAGCAGCGTTCACGGGACGAACACTGAAGCTTTCTTT